Here is one T cell receptor beta chain with its context. This clone was observed a handful of times. The target of this receptor is not known. Base qualities are not at hand, and no much larger clone is one base apart. The time point label, as the study defines it: baseline, week 1 (first vaccination visit). Reading the label with the study, this specimen's treatment or condition is: pre-vaccination baseline after standard-of-care therapy. Newly diagnosed WHO grade 3 or 4 IDH1-mutant astrocytomas showing loss of nuclear ATRX were present in the donors. The samples were drawn from NOA16, a multicentre, single-arm, open-label phase I trial in Germany that tested a mutant IDH1 peptide vaccine in humans for the first time. Visit V03 blood draws served as the baseline sample for immunogenicity testing. Genomic DNA for TCRB sequencing was extracted from EDTA blood using the DNeasy Blood and Tissue Kit. To prepare the library, the immunoSEQ multiplex PCR assay was applied. Rearranged TCR beta chain sequences were amplified using the hsTCRB Kit according to the manufacturer's protocol. TCRB libraries were sequenced on an Illumina MiSeq. Concerning the study's data processing: The proprietary platform of the kit vendor was used for demultiplexing, trimming and gene mapping. TCRdb stores this immuneACCESS table with in-frame sequences only. Part of the clones is absent; in the studies checked, under half of the shortfall reflects unresolved V genes, and no reason is known for the rest. V, J and clone size are taken as reported in that table, and D and trimming were inferred from the DNA itself. For this sample there are tens of thousands of clones; around 82% appear just once. Approximately 8.4% of the sample comes from the top ten.

The sample comes from a study of a mutant IDH1 vaccine in newly diagnosed glioma (dated by TCRdb to about 2021). Looking at the study overall: Of the approximately 34 treated patients, 62.5% were male and approximately 40% were female, and a mean age of approximately 40 years was recorded. Before enrollment, patients had received standard therapy of radiotherapy alone, temozolomide alone, or radiochemotherapy with temozolomide; most received the combination. Six visits were used for peripheral blood collection: V03 (baseline), V05, V07, V10, V12 and V13. Longitudinal TCRB deep sequencing was done for 25 treated patients, wherever samples were available for exploratory analyses.

From the germline V gene, CDR1 is MNHNS and CDR2 is SASEGT. Reading from cysteine to phenylalanine, the CDR3 counts 14 amino acids. The only DNA kept is the CDR3, 42 bases in frame from the first base. V is clipped by 1 base and J by 3 bases, and the sequence between their germline boundaries is 10 bases long. Here is what the overall study found, with its caveats: Across multiple MHC alleles, vaccine-induced immune responses were seen in roughly 93% of patients. No apparent relationship was observed between pseudoprogression and alterations in the top peripheral T cell clonotypes detected by TCRB sequencing. The authors noted that analyses of patient blood samples could not be reproduced because of sample limitations. PBMC samples for TCRB deep sequencing were selected based on availability.

The chain couples TRBV6-1 to TRBJ2-7, and perhaps TRBD1 as D gene, on 5 matching bases. The sample here was PBMCs, taken from a glioma patient treated with radiotherapy, temozolomide or both. The receptor's source is a man aged 35-49 years with glioma. Some clones in this sample may be carry-over from other donors' samples. CDR3 loop: CASSEEVTDYEQYF. The DNA sequence follows: TGTGCCAGCAGTGAAGAAGTGACAGACTACGAGCAGTACTTC.